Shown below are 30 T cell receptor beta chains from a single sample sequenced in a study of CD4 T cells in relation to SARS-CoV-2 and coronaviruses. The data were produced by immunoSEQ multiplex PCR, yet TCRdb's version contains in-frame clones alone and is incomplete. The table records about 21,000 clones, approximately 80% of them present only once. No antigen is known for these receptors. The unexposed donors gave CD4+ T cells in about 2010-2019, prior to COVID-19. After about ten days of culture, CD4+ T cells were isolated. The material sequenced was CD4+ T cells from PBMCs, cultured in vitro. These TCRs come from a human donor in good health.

CDR3 protein: CASSKLTTVAKNIQYF. DNA for the CDR3: TGTGCCAGTAGTAAACTAACGACAGTAGCCAAAAACATTCAGTACTTC. This sequence joins TRBV19 and TRBJ2-4, with D perhaps TRBD1 (5 bases). Trimming left V 4 bases short and J 0 bases short, with 13 bases between. The CDR3 totals 16 residues. Germline CDR1 is LNHDA and CDR2 is SQIVND (reference sequence).

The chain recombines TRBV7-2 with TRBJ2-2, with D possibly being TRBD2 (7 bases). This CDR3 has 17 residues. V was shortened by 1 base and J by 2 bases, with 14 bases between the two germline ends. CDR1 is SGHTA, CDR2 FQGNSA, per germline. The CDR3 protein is CASSLGGGGPNTGELFF. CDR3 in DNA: TGTGCCAGCAGCTTAGGAGGCGGGGGCCCTAACACCGGGGAGCTGTTTTTT.

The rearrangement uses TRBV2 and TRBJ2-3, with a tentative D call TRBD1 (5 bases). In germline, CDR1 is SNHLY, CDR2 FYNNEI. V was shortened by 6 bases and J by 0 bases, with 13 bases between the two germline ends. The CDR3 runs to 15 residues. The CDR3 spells CASRADTTSTDTQYF. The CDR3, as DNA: TGTGCCAGCAGGGCGGACACTACTAGCACAGATACGCAGTATTTT. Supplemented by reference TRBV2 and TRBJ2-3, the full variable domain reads EPEVTQTPSHQVTQMGQEVILRCVPISNHLYFYWYRQILGQKVEFLVSFYNNEISEKSEIFDDQFSVERPDGSNFTLKIRSTKLEDSAMYFCASRADTTSTDTQYFGPGTRLTVL.

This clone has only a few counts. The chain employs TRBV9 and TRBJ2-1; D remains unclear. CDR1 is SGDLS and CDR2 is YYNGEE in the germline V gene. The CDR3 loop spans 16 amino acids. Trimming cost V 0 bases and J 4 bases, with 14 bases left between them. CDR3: CASSVASSHLYNEQFF. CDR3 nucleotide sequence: TGTGCCAGCAGCGTAGCTTCCTCACACCTGTACAATGAGCAGTTCTTC.

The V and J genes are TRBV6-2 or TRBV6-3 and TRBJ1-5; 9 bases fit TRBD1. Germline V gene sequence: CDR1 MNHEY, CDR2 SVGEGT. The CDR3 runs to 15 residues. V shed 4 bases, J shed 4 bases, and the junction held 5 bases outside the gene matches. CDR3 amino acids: CASSSLGQGNQPQHF. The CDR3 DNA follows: TGTGCCAGCAGTTCCCTGGGACAGGGTAATCAGCCCCAGCATTTT.

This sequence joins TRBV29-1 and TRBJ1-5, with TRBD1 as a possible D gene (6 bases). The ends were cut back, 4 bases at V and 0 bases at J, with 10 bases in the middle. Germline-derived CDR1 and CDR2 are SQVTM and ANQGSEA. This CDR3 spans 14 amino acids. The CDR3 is CSVAGGPSNQPQHF. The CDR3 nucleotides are TGCAGCGTTGCGGGGGGGCCTAGCAATCAGCCCCAGCATTTT. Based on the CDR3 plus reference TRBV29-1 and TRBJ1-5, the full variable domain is SAVISQKPSRDICQRGTSLTIQCQVDSQVTMMFWYRQQPGQSLTLIATANQGSEATYESGFVIDKFPISRPNLTFSTLTVSNMSPEDSSIYLCSVAGGPSNQPQHFGDGTRLSIL.

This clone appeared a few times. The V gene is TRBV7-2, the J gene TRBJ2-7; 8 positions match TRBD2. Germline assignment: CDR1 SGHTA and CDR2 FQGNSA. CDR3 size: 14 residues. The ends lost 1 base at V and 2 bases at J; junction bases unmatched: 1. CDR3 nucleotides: TGTGCCAGCAGCTTAGGAGCGGGAGCCTACGAGCAGTACTTC. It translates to CASSLGAGAYEQYF.

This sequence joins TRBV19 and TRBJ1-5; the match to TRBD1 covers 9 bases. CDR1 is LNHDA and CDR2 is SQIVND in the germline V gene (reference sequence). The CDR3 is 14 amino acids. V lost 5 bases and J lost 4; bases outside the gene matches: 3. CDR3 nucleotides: TGTGCCAGTAGTCCTGGACAGGGGAATCAGCCCCAGCATTTT. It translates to CASSPGQGNQPQHF.

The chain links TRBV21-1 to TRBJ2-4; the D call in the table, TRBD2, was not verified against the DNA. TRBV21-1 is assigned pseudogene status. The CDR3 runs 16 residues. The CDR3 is CASSKDSTRSKNIQYF. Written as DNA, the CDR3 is TGTGCCAGCAGCAAAGATAGCACACGCTCCAAAAACATTCAGTACTTC.

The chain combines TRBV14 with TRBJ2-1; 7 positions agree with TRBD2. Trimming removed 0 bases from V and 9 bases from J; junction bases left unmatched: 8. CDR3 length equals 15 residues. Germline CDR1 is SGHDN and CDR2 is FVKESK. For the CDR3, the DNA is TGTGCCAGCAGCCAAGACTGGCGGGAGTCTGGTGAGCAGTTCTTC. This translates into CASSQDWRESGEQFF.

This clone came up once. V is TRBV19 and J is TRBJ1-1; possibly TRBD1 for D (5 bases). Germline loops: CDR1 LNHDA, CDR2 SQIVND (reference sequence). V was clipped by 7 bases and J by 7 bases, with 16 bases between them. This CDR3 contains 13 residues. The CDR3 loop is CASNNIGAREAFF. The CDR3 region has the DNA TGTGCCAGTAACAACATTGGGGCCCGTGAAGCTTTCTTT.

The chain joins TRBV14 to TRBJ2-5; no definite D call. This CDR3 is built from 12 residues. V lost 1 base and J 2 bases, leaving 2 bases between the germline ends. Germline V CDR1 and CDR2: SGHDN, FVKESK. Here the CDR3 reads CASSQVQETQYF. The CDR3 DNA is TGTGCCAGCAGCCAAGTACAAGAGACCCAGTACTTC.

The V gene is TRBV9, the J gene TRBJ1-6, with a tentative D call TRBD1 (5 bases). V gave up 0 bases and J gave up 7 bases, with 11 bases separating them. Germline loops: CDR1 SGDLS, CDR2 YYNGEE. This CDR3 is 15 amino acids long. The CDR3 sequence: CASSVEPGVNSPLHF. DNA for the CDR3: TGTGCCAGCAGCGTAGAACCGGGGGTAAATTCACCCCTCCACTTT. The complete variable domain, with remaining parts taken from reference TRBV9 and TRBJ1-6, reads DSGVTQTPKHLITATGQRVTLRCSPRSGDLSVYWYQQSLDQGLQFLIQYYNGEERAKGNILERFSAQQFPDLHSELNLSSLELGDSALYFCASSVEPGVNSPLHFGNGTRLTVT.

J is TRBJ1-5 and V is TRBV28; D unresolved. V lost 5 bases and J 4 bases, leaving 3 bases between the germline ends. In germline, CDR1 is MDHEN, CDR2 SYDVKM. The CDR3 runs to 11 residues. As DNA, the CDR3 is TGTGCCAGCAGTGGAAATCAGCCCCAGCATTTT. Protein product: CASSGNQPQHF.

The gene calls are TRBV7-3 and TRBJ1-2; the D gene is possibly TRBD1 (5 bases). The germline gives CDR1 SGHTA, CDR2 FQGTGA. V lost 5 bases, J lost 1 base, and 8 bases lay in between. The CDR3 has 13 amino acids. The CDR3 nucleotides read TGTGCCAGCAGCCTTGACAGTAACTATGGCTACACCTTC. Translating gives CASSLDSNYGYTF.

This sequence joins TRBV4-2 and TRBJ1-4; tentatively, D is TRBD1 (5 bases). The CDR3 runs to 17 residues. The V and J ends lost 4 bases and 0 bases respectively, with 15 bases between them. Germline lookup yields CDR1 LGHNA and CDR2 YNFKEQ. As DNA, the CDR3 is TGTGCCAGCAGCCGTAAAGGGGTGGGGGCAACTAATGAAAAACTGTTTTTT. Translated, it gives CASSRKGVGATNEKLFF.

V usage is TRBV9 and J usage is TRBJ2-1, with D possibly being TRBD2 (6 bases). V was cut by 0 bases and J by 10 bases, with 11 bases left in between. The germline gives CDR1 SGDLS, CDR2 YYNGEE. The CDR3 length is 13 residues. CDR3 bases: TGTGCCAGCAGCGTAGGCGGGGTCGAGGAGCAGTTCTTC. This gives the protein CASSVGGVEEQFF.

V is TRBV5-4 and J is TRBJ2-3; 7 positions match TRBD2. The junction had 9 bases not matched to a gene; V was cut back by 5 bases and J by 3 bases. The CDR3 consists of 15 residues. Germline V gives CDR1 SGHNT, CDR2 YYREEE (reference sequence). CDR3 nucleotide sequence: TGTGCCAGCAGGAAAGGGACGGGAGGAACAGATACGCAGTATTTT. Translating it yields CASRKGTGGTDTQYF.

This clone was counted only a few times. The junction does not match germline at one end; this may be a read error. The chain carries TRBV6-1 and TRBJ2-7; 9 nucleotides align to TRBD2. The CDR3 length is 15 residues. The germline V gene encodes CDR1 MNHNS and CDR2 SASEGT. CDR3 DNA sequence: TGTGCCAGCAGGGAAGGTAGCGGGAGAGGGTACGAGCAGTACTTC. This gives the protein CASREGSGRGYEQYF.

CDR3 bases: TGCGCCAGCAGCTTCGAACCATTCTCTACAGGTGGCAATCAGCCCCAGCATTTT. It is translated as CASSFEPFSTGGNQPQHF. The chain uses TRBV5-1 and TRBJ1-5; a possible D gene is TRBD1 (5 bases). Trimming took off 2 bases at V and 2 bases at J, with 20 bases between the two ends. The V gene's germline CDR1 is SGHRS and CDR2 YFSETQ. This CDR3 region has 18 residues.

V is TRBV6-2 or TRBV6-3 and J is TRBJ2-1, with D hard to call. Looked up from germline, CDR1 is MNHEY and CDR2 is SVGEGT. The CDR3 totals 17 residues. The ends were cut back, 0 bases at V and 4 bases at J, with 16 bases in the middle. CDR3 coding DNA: TGTGCCAGCAGTTACTCCCCGACTGGTGGGGTATACAATGAGCAGTTCTTC. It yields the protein CASSYSPTGGVYNEQFF.

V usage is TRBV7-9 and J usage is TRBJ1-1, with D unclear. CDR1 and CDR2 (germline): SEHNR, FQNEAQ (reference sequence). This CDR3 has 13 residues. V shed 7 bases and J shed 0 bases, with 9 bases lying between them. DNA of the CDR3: TGTGCCAGCACTGTAGTCCTGAACACTGAAGCTTTCTTT. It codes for CASTVVLNTEAFF.

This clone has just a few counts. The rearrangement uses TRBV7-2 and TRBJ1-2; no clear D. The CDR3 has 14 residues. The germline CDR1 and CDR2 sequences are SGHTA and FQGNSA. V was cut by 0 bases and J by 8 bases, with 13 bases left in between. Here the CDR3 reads CASSLAGPESGYTF. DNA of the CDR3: TGTGCCAGCAGCTTAGCAGGGCCAGAGAGCGGCTACACCTTC.

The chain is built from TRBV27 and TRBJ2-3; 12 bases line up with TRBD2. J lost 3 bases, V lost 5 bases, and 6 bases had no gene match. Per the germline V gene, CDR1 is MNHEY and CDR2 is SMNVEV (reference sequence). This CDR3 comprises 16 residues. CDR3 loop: CASSTLAGGTTDTQYF. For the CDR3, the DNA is TGTGCCAGCAGTACCCTAGCGGGAGGGACTACAGATACGCAGTATTTT.

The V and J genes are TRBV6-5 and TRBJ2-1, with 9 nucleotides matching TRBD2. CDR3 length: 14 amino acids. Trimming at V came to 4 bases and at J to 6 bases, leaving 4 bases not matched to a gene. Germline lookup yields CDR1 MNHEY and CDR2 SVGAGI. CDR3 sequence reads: CASSLGLAGNEQFF. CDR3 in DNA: TGTGCCAGCAGTTTGGGACTAGCCGGCAATGAGCAGTTCTTC.

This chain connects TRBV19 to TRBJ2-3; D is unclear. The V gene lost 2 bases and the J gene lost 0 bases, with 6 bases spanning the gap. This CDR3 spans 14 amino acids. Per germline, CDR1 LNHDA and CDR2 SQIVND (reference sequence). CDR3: CASSITVSTDTQYF. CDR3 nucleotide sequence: TGTGCCAGTAGTATAACGGTTAGCACAGATACGCAGTATTTT.

The CDR3 nucleotides are TGTGCCATCAGTGAGGGTCCCCCGCGGGAGCAGTACTTC. It encodes CAISEGPPREQYF. The gene calls are TRBV10-3 and TRBJ2-7; D ambiguous. Trimming stripped 2 bases from V and 7 bases from J, with 12 bases between. The germline V gene has CDR1 ENHRY and CDR2 SYGVKD. The CDR3 is 13 amino acids.

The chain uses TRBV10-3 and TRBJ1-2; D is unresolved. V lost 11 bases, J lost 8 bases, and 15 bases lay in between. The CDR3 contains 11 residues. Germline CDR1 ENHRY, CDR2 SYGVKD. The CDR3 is CASRDGGGYTF. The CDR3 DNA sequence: TGTGCCTCCCGAGACGGCGGGGGCTACACCTTC.

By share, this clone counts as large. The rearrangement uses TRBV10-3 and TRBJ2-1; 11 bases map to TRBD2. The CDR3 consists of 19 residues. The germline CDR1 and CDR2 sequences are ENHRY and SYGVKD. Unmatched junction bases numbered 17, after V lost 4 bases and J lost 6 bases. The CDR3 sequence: CAISANGGLAGGLPNEQFF. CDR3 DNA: TGTGCCATCAGTGCCAATGGAGGGTTAGCGGGAGGGCTCCCCAATGAGCAGTTCTTC.

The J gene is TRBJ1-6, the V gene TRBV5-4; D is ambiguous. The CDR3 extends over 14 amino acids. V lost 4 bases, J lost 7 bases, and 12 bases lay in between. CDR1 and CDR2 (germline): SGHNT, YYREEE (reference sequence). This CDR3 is CASSHDGLNSPLHF. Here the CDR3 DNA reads TGTGCCAGCAGCCACGACGGATTAAATTCACCCCTCCACTTT.